One and the same sample provided the 24 T cell receptor beta chains below, sequenced in a study of blood T cell repertoires in COVID-19 (dated by TCRdb to the early 2020s). Libraries came from the immunoSEQ multiplex PCR assay. This is the immuneACCESS table as TCRdb keeps it, with only in-frame sequences that have V and J called. A part of the clones is gone; compared with another copy, unresolved V genes explain less than half, and the rest is unexplained. This sample comprises 470,000 or so clones, 70% to 90% of them detected only once. The top ten hold 3% to 3.5% of the sample. Sequencing used peripheral blood. These TCRs come from a human donor in a cohort sampled during active COVID-19.

The rearrangement joins TRBV9 to TRBJ2-3; a weak D match, TRBD1 (6 bases). CDR1 SGDLS and CDR2 YYNGEE come from the germline V gene. Trimming removed 3 bases at V and 11 bases at J, with 19 bases between. The CDR3 is 14 residues long. The CDR3 nucleotides are TGTGCCAGCAGCGCCCGGGACACAGAGCGAGGGCAGTATTTT. This encodes CASSARDTERGQYF.

The J gene is TRBJ1-1, the V gene TRBV2; weak D call: TRBD1 (5 bases). The CDR3 has 15 residues. Germline V gives CDR1 SNHLY, CDR2 FYNNEI. The V and J ends lost 6 bases and 4 bases respectively, with 18 bases between them. CDR3 bases: TGTGCCAGCAGACCCGTTGCTGGGGCGAGCACTGAAGCTTTCTTT. Translated, it gives CASRPVAGASTEAFF.

The rearrangement joins TRBV19 to TRBJ1-3; D unclear. Per the germline V gene, CDR1 is LNHDA and CDR2 is SQIVND (reference sequence). Trimming took 7 bases from V and 0 from J, leaving 13 bases between them. This CDR3 region has 15 residues. DNA for the CDR3: TGTGCCAGTACCACCTCGAGGAGCTCTGGAAACACCATATATTTT. It codes for CASTTSRSSGNTIYF.

This chain links TRBV7-2 with TRBJ2-3; weak D call: TRBD2 (5 bases). Trimming took 4 bases from V and 2 from J, leaving 16 bases between them. The CDR3 runs 16 residues. Germline lookup yields CDR1 SGHTA and CDR2 FQGNSA. CDR3: CASSSRETGFTDTQYF. CDR3 in DNA: TGTGCCAGCAGCTCACGAGAAACGGGGTTCACAGATACGCAGTATTTT.

This rearrangement joins TRBV30 to TRBJ2-2, with TRBD2 matching 12 bases. The CDR3 has 16 amino acids. The germline V gene has CDR1 GTSNPN and CDR2 SVGIG (reference sequence). After removal of 2 bases from V and 3 bases from J, the junction contained 4 bases not matched to a gene. The chain's CDR3 is CAWSRLAGADTGELFF. The CDR3 DNA reads TGTGCCTGGAGTCGACTAGCGGGGGCGGACACCGGGGAGCTGTTTTTT.

This rearrangement joins TRBV7-8 to TRBJ2-2, with 8 nucleotides matching TRBD2. The CDR3 runs to 15 residues. Germline-derived CDR1 and CDR2 are SGHVS and FQNEAQ. V lost 1 base, J lost 4 bases, and 2 bases stayed unmatched. In DNA form, the CDR3 reads TGTGCCAGCAGCTTAGGGCGGGAGGCCACCGGGGAGCTGTTTTTT. Translating it yields CASSLGREATGELFF.

Regarding this clone: One end of the junction fails to match germline, which may point to a read error. The J gene is TRBJ1-3, the V gene TRBV25-1; unclear D gene. CDR3 length: 12 amino acids. From germline, CDR1 is MGHDK and CDR2 SYGVNS. CDR3 loop: CASSAYGAIAHF. The CDR3 DNA sequence: TGTGCCAGCAGTGCGTACGGAGCTATCGCTCATTTT.

This rearrangement joins TRBV11-2 to TRBJ1-1, with D perhaps matching TRBD1 (6 bases). Germline values: CDR1 SGHAT, CDR2 FQNNGV. The ends were cut back, 1 base at V and 11 bases at J, with 14 bases in the middle. The CDR3 is 13 residues long. The CDR3 is CASSLGGGGEAFF. Written as DNA, the CDR3 is TGTGCCAGCAGCTTAGGTGGGGGCGGTGAGGCTTTCTTT.

In its sample, this clone was seen a few times. The chain links TRBV23-1 to TRBJ1-5; D is unclear. TRBV23-1 is designated an ORF whose function remains uncertain. V was shortened by 11 bases and J by 0 bases, with 20 bases between the two germline ends. The length of the CDR3 is 16 residues. CDR3 nucleotide sequence: TGCGCCGGCCGGGTAAAGTTCTTCTATAGCAATCAGCCCCAGCATTTT. This translates into CAGRVKFFYSNQPQHF.

This clone was seen a single time. The chain recombines TRBV5-5 with TRBJ1-5, with D unclear. The CDR3 is 13 amino acids. V lost 1 base and J lost 0, with 2 bases in between. Germline V lookup: CDR1 SGHKS, CDR2 YYEKEE (reference sequence). This CDR3 reads CASSLLSNQPQHF. The CDR3 DNA reads TGTGCCAGCAGCTTGCTTAGCAATCAGCCCCAGCATTTT.

The chain couples TRBV3-1 (or the pseudogene TRBV3-2) to TRBJ1-2; no clear D gene. Trimming cost V 10 bases and J 3 bases, with 18 bases left between them. The CDR3 is made up of 14 amino acids. Germline CDR1 reads LGHDT; CDR2 reads YNNKEL (reference sequence). Written as DNA, the CDR3 is TGTGCCACCAAAGACGACGGGAGAGACTATGGCTACACCTTC. Its translation is CATKDDGRDYGYTF.

Concerning this clone itself: Germline is not matched at one junction end, which may reflect a read error. V is TRBV7-7 and J is TRBJ2-3; 10 bases fit TRBD2. Germline assignment: CDR1 SSHAT and CDR2 FNYEAQ (reference sequence). CDR3 length: 16 residues. CDR3 nucleotides: TGTGCTAGCAGCCCCATAGCGGGAGGAGCCACAGATACGCAGTATTTT. Its protein product is CASSPIAGGATDTQYF.

On this clone itself: A junction end diverges from the germline sequence, so it may reflect a read error. The J gene is TRBJ2-4, the V gene TRBV28, with D possibly matching TRBD2 (6 bases). Germline V gene lookup returns CDR1 MDHEN and CDR2 SYDVKM. This CDR3 is built from 14 residues. The CDR3 loop is CASSFGGAQNIQYF. DNA for the CDR3: TGTGCCAGCAGTTTCGGGGGAGCCCAAAACATTCAGTACTTC.

V is TRBV4-2 and J is TRBJ1-2, with TRBD1 matching over 8 bases. This CDR3 is built from 14 residues. Trimming at V came to 1 base and at J to 4 bases, leaving 2 bases not matched to a gene. Germline-derived CDR1 and CDR2 are LGHNA and YNFKEQ. DNA of the CDR3: TGTGCCAGCAGCCAAGGGACAGGGTCCTATGGCTACACCTTC. Its protein is CASSQGTGSYGYTF.

This clone was recorded only once. The CDR3 is CASSPWTGGGETQYF. CDR3 DNA sequence: TGTGCCAGCAGCCCTTGGACAGGGGGCGGTGAGACCCAGTACTTC. V is TRBV9 and J is TRBJ2-5; the match to TRBD1 covers 11 bases. With 4 bases clipped from V and 5 bases from J, the junction kept 7 bases outside the gene matches. This CDR3 is built from 15 residues. Looked up from germline, CDR1 is SGDLS and CDR2 is YYNGEE.

This rearrangement joins TRBV7-9 to TRBJ1-3; 7 positions match TRBD1. The J segment lost 0 bases and the V segment lost 4 bases, leaving 3 bases of the junction unmatched. The germline V gene encodes CDR1 SEHNR and CDR2 FQNEAQ (reference sequence). The CDR3 totals 15 residues. DNA of the CDR3: TGTGCCAGCAGCTGGGACAGAGTCTCTGGAAACACCATATATTTT. Amino acids: CASSWDRVSGNTIYF.

This clone was seen only once. This chain connects TRBV19 to TRBJ1-2; D gene uncertain. This CDR3 has 14 amino acids. Trimming stripped 1 base from V and 3 bases from J, with 9 bases between. Germline V gives CDR1 LNHDA, CDR2 SQIVND (reference sequence). CDR3 protein: CASSIARLHYGYTF. The CDR3 coding sequence is TGTGCCAGTAGTATAGCCCGACTCCACTATGGCTACACCTTC.

V and J are TRBV7-2 and TRBJ1-2, with D tentatively TRBD1 (5 bases). Per the germline V gene, CDR1 is SGHTA and CDR2 is FQGNSA. Trimming removed 3 bases from V and 4 bases from J, with 18 bases in between. The CDR3 is made up of 16 amino acids. CDR3 region: CASSLGRPTQVYGYTF. The CDR3, as DNA: TGTGCCAGCAGCTTGGGGCGGCCGACCCAGGTCTATGGCTACACCTTC.

This chain uses TRBV27 with TRBJ2-7; TRBD1 aligns across 8 bases. Germline assignment: CDR1 MNHEY and CDR2 SMNVEV (reference sequence). The CDR3 is 14 amino acids. Unmatched junction bases numbered 1, after V lost 0 bases and J lost 3 bases. The CDR3 sequence: CASSLSDRVYEQYF. CDR3 coding DNA: TGTGCCAGCAGTTTATCGGACAGGGTCTACGAGCAGTACTTC.

Worth noting for this clone: In the same sample, other DNA sequences code for this CDR3. This rearrangement joins TRBV18 to TRBJ2-2; 7 bases agree with TRBD2. The ends lost 3 bases at V and 5 bases at J; junction bases unmatched: 0. Germline CDR1 and CDR2: KGHSH and LQKENI. The CDR3 length is 13 residues. CDR3 in DNA: TGTGCCAGCTCACCCGGGGGGACCGGGGAGCTGTTTTTT. This gives the protein CASSPGGTGELFF.

The V call is TRBV7-3, the J call TRBJ2-1; 9 bases align to TRBD2. The CDR3 runs to 15 residues. V gave up 5 bases and J gave up 0 bases; unmatched junction bases: 2. Germline loops: CDR1 SGHTA, CDR2 FQGTGA. The CDR3 sequence: CASSPSGNSYNEQFF. Here the CDR3 DNA reads TGTGCCAGCAGCCCTAGCGGGAACTCCTACAATGAGCAGTTCTTC.

The chain is built from TRBV28 and TRBJ2-3; a weak D match, TRBD2 (6 bases). Germline CDR1 MDHEN, CDR2 SYDVKM. V was cut by 2 bases and J by 6 bases, with 12 bases left in between. CDR3 size: 14 residues. The CDR3 sequence is CASSLNRRGDTQYF. CDR3 DNA sequence: TGTGCCAGCAGTTTAAACAGACGGGGGGATACGCAGTATTTT.

The chain combines TRBV9 with TRBJ2-5, with D possibly TRBD2 on 6 matching bases. Trimming left V 0 bases short and J 6 bases short, with 12 bases between. This CDR3 is built from 14 residues. The V gene's germline CDR1 is SGDLS and CDR2 YYNGEE. This chain's CDR3 is CASSVDGSSQTQYF. The DNA for the CDR3 is TGTGCCAGCAGCGTAGACGGGAGTAGTCAGACCCAGTACTTC. The variable domain in full, with the rest retrieved from reference TRBV9 and TRBJ2-5, is DSGVTQTPKHLITATGQRVTLRCSPRSGDLSVYWYQQSLDQGLQFLIQYYNGEERAKGNILERFSAQQFPDLHSELNLSSLELGDSALYFCASSVDGSSQTQYFGPGTRLLVL.

The chain employs TRBV10-3 and TRBJ2-1; D is undetermined. V shed 0 bases and J shed 6 bases, with 3 bases lying between them. The CDR3 extends over 12 amino acids. Looked up from germline, CDR1 is ENHRY and CDR2 is SYGVKD. The CDR3 spells CAISESRNEQFF. CDR3 DNA: TGTGCCATCAGTGAGTCTCGCAATGAGCAGTTCTTC.